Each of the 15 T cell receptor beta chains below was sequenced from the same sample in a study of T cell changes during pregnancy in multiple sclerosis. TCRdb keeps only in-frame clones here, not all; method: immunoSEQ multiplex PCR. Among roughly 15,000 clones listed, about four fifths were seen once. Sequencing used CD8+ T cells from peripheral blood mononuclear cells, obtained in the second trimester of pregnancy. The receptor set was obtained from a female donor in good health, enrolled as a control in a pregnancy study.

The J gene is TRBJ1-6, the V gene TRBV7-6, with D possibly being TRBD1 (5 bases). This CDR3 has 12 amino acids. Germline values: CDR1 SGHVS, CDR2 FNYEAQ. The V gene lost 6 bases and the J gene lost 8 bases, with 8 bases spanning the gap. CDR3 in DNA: TGTGCCAGCAGTCCAGGGTATTCACCCCTCCACTTT. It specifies CASSPGYSPLHF.

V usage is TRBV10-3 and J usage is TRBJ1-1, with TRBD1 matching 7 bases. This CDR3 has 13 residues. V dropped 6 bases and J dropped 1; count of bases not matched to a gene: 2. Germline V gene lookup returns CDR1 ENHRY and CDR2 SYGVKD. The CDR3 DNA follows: TGTGCCATCAGGGGACAGACGAACACTGAAGCTTTCTTT. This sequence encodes CAIRGQTNTEAFF.

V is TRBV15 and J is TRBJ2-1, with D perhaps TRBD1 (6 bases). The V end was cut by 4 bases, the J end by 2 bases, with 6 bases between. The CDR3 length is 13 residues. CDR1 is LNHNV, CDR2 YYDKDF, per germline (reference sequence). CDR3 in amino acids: CATSKGAYNEQFF. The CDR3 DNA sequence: TGTGCCACCAGCAAGGGGGCCTACAATGAGCAGTTCTTC.

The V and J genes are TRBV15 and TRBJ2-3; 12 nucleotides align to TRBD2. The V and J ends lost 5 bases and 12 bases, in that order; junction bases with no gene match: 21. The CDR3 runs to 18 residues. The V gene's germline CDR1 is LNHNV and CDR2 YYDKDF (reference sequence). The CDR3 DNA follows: TGTGCCACCAGCGAGACCCCCGGGACTAGCGGGTTAGATACGACCCAGTATTTT. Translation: CATSETPGTSGLDTTQYF. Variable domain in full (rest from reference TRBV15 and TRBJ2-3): DAMVIQNPRYQVTQFGKPVTLSCSQTLNHNVMYWYQQKSSQAPKLLFHYYDKDFNNEADTPDNFQSRRPNTSFCFLDIRSPGLGDTAMYLCATSETPGTSGLDTTQYFGPGTRLTVL.

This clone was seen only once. CDR3: CASSQSPVSAALEQYF. Written as DNA, the CDR3 is TGTGCCAGCAGCCAAAGTCCGGTGTCTGCTGCCTTAGAGCAGTACTTC. The chain combines TRBV4-2 with TRBJ2-7; D is unclear. This CDR3 contains 16 residues. V was trimmed by 2 bases and J by 7 bases, leaving 21 bases between them. From germline, CDR1 is LGHNA and CDR2 YNFKEQ.

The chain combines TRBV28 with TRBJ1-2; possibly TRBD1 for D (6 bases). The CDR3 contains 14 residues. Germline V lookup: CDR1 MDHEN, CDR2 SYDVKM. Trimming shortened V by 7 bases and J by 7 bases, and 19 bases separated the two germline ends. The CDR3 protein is CASKELGYRAGYTF. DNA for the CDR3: TGTGCCAGCAAAGAGTTGGGTTACAGGGCTGGCTACACCTTC.

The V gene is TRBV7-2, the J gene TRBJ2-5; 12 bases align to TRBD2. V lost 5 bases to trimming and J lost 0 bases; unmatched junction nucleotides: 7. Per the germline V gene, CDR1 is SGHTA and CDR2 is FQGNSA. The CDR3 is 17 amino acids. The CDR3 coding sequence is TGTGCCAGCAGCGGAGCCGGACTAGCGGGGTACCAAGAGACCCAGTACTTC. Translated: CASSGAGLAGYQETQYF.

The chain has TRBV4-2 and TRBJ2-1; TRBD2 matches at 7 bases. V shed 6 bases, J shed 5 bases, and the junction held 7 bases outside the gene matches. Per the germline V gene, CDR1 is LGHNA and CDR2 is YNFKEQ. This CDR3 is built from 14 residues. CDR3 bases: TGTGCCAGCAGTGAGCGGGACCCAAACAATGAGCAGTTCTTC. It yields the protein CASSERDPNNEQFF.

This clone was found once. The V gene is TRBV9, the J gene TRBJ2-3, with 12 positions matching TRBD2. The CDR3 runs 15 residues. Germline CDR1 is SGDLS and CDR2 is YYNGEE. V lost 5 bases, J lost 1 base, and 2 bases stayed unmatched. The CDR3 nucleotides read TGTGCCAGCAGGCCTAGCGGGGGGGGCACAGATACGCAGTATTTT. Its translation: CASRPSGGGTDTQYF.

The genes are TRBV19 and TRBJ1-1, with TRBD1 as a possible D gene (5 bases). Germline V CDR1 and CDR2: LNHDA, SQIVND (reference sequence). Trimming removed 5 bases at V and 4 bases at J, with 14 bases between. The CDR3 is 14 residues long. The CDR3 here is CASSWGGGITEAFF. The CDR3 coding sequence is TGTGCCAGTAGTTGGGGCGGGGGGATCACTGAAGCTTTCTTT.

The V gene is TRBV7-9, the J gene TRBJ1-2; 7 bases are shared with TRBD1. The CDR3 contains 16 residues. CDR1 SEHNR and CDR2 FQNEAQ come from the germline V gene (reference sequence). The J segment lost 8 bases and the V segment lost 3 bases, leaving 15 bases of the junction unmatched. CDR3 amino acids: CASSLGDSHPTWGYTF. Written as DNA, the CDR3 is TGTGCCAGCAGCTTGGGGGACAGCCACCCTACATGGGGCTACACCTTC.

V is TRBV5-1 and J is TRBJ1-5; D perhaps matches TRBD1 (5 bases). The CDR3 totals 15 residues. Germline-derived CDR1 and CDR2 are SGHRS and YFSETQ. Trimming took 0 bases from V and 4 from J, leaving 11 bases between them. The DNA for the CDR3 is TGCGCCAGCAGCTTGGACGGGCAGGGAAATCAGCCCCAGCATTTT. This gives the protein CASSLDGQGNQPQHF. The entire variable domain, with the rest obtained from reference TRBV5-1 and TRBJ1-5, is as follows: KAGVTQTPRYLIKTRGQQVTLSCSPISGHRSVSWYQQTPGQGLQFLFEYFSETQRNKGNFPGRFSGRQFSNSRSEMNVSTLELGDSALYLCASSLDGQGNQPQHFGDGTRLSIL.

Here the CDR3 DNA reads TGTGCCAGCAGCCCTCGGAGAAGCGGGGGGGGAGATACGCAGTATTTT. Its protein is CASSPRRSGGGDTQYF. The chain is built from TRBV7-3 and TRBJ2-3; TRBD2 agrees at 10 bases. The CDR3 has 16 amino acids. The J segment lost 5 bases and the V segment lost 5 bases, leaving 10 bases of the junction unmatched. Germline-derived CDR1 and CDR2 are SGHTA and FQGTGA.

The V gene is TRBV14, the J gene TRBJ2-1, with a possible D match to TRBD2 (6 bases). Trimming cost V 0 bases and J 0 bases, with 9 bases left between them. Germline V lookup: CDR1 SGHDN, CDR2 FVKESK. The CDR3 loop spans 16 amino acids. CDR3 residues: CASSQDPGDSYNEQFF. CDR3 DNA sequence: TGTGCCAGCAGCCAAGACCCGGGAGACTCCTACAATGAGCAGTTCTTC.

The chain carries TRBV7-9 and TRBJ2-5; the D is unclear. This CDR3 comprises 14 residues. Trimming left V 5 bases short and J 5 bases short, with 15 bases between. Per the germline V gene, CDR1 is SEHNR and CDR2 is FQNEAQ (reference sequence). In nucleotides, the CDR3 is TGTGCCAGCAGCCAAGGTAGCTCGGTTGAGACCCAGTACTTC. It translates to CASSQGSSVETQYF.